Listed here is a single TCR beta chain. This CDR3 is built from 15 residues. Germline V gene sequence: CDR1 MDHEN, CDR2 SYDVKM. With 3 bases removed from V and 1 base from J, the gap between germline ends came to 10 bases. This sample is part of a study of shared clonotypes between healthy human individuals. Each subset's genomic DNA was split evenly across several immunoSEQ plates. Clones were sequenced by immunoSEQ multiplex PCR, and TCRdb holds only the in-frame ones, with some missing. The data show about 100,000 clones, more than 65% seen once. The sequenced sample consisted of memory CD8+ T cells sorted from blood. Subset indicated: CD45RO+ cells pooled with CCR7-negative TemRA cells. The chain joins TRBV28 to TRBJ2-1, with D unresolved. The clonotype originates from a woman in her 30s in good health. CDR3 coding DNA: TGTGCCAGCAGTTTTCTCGCGCTTTCCTACAATGAGCAGTTCTTC. Residues: CASSFLALSYNEQFF.